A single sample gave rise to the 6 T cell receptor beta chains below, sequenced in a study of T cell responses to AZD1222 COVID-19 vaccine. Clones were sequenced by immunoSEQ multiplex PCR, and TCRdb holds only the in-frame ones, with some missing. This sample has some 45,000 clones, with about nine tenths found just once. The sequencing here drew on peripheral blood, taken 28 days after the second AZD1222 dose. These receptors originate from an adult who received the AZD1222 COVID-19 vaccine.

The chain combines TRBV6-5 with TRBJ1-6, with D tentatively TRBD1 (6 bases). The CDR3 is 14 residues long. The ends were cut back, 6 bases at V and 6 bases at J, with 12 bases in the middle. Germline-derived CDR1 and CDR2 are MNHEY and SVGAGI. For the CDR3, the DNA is TGTGCCAGCAGGGGGAAAGGGGGTAATTCACCCCTCCACTTT. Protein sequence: CASRGKGGNSPLHF.

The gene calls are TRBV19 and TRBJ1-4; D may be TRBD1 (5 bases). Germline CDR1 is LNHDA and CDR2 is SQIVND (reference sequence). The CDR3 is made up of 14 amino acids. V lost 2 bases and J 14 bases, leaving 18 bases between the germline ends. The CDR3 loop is CASSIMTAVGTLFF. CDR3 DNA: TGTGCCAGTAGTATAATGACAGCGGTTGGGACGCTGTTTTTT.

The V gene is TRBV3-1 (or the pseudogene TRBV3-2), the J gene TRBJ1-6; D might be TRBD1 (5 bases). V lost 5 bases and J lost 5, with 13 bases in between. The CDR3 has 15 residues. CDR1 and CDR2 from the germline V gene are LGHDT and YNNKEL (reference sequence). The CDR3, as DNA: TGTGCCAGCAGCTGGGACCGCCCCGATAATTCACCCCTCCACTTT. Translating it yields CASSWDRPDNSPLHF.

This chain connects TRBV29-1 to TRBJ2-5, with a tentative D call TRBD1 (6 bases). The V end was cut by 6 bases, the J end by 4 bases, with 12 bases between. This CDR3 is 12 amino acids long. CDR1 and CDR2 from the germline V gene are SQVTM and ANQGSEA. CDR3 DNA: TGCAGCGTGCCTTGGGGGCGAGAGACCCAGTACTTC. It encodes CSVPWGRETQYF.

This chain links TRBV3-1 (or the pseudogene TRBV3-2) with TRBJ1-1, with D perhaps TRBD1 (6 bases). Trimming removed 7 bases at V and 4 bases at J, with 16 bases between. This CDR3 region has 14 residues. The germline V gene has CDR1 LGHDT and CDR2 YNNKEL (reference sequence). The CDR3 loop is CASTLRGWATEAFF. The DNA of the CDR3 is TGTGCCAGCACCCTCAGGGGATGGGCCACTGAAGCTTTCTTT.

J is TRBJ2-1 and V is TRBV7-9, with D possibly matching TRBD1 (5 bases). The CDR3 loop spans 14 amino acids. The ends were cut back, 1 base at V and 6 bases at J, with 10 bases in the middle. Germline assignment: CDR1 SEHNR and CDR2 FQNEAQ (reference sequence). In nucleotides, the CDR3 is TGTGCCAGCAGCTTAGATGGGGCCTCCAATGAGCAGTTCTTC. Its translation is CASSLDGASNEQFF.